Listed here are 3 T cell receptor beta chains from one sample, sequenced in a study of T-cell reconstitution after alpha-beta-depleted transplantation in children. Unique molecular identifiers were built into the TCRbeta library. Via MiXCR, TCRdb re-called the PCR reads, giving one row per CDR3 protein. This sample yields some 310,000 distinct CDR3 sequences, of which 23% are seen a single time; approximately 9.9% belongs to the top ten. Sample: PBMCs, mostly from graft donor cells, taken 180 days after TCRalphabeta/CD19-depleted stem cell transplant. The receptors come from a male patient between 5 and 17 years old who had a stem cell transplant for acute lymphoblastic leukemia, so the T cells may come from the graft donor.

The rearrangement joins TRBV10-3 to TRBJ1-1, with D perhaps TRBD1 (5 bases). The V end lost 6 bases, the J end lost 1 base, and 6 bases lay between the germline ends. The CDR3 runs 12 residues. Germline V gives CDR1 ENHRY, CDR2 SYGVKD. The CDR3 is CAIRQANTEAFF. CDR3 sequence (DNA): TGTGCCATCAGACAGGCGAACACTGAAGCTTTCTTT.

V gene TRBV20-1 combines with J gene TRBJ1-1; D is unclear. The CDR3 runs to 13 residues. Per the germline V gene, CDR1 is DFQATT and CDR2 is SNEGSKA (reference sequence). Trimming removed 3 bases at V and 1 base at J, with 9 bases between. The DNA for the CDR3 is TGCAGTGCTAGGCGCAGTTCGAACACTGAAGCTTTCTTT. Its translation is CSARRSSNTEAFF.

The gene calls are TRBV10-3 and TRBJ2-7; TRBD2 might be the D (6 bases). This CDR3 contains 13 residues. The germline gives CDR1 ENHRY, CDR2 SYGVKD. Trimming pared 0 bases from V and 6 bases from J, leaving 9 bases between. This CDR3 reads CAISESGGSEQYF. CDR3 nucleotide sequence: TGTGCCATCAGTGAGTCAGGAGGGTCCGAGCAGTACTTC.